The 21 T cell receptor beta chains given below trace back to one sample, sequenced in a study of early T cells in non-severe SARS-CoV-2 infection. TCRdb fed the 5' RACE reads into MiXCR, producing one record per CDR3 protein. The table has some 60,000 distinct CDR3 sequences, about 7.7% seen once. Sequenced: whole blood. All receptors come from an adult who was a healthcare worker with PCR-confirmed SARS-CoV-2 infection or an uninfected control (not recorded which).

This clonotype was counted a few times. V and J are TRBV28 and TRBJ2-4; 14 bases match TRBD2. This CDR3 contains 15 residues. V dropped 3 bases and J dropped 8; count of bases not matched to a gene: 3. Germline V gives CDR1 MDHEN, CDR2 SYDVKM. The CDR3 DNA sequence: TGTGCCAGCAGTTTTCGACTAGCGGGAGGGCACATTCAGTACTTC. The encoded protein is CASSFRLAGGHIQYF.

There are many counts of this clonotype. The J gene is TRBJ1-5, the V gene TRBV28; the match to TRBD1 covers 7 bases. Germline V gene data show CDR1 as MDHEN and CDR2 as SYDVKM. V shed 8 bases and J 6 bases; nucleotides not matched to a gene: 7. The CDR3 is 13 amino acids. The CDR3 region is CASGRGTSQPQHF. The CDR3 nucleotides read TGTGCCAGCGGCAGGGGGACGAGTCAGCCCCAGCATTTT.

This clonotype was seen many times. The V call is TRBV21-1, the J call TRBJ2-7; no DNA check was done on the table's D call, TRBD2. TRBV21-1 is reported as a pseudogene. The CDR3 has 12 residues. The CDR3 sequence is CASLASSYEQYF. In DNA form, the CDR3 reads TGTGCCAGCCTAGCGAGTTCCTACGAGCAGTACTTC.

This clonotype has just a few counts. The chain combines TRBV5-1 with TRBJ1-1; D is uncertain. Trimming shortened V by 4 bases and J by 0 bases, and 13 bases separated the two germline ends. This CDR3 comprises 15 residues. The germline V gene has CDR1 SGHRS and CDR2 YFSETQ. This CDR3 reads CASSLSYTLNTEAFF. The CDR3 DNA sequence: TGCGCCAGCAGCCTAAGTTACACTTTGAACACTGAAGCTTTCTTT.

A few counts support this clonotype. The DNA for the CDR3 is TGTGCCAGCAGTTTAGGGCTAGCGACCAACACCGGGGAGCTGTTTTTT. It translates to CASSLGLATNTGELFF. V usage is TRBV12-3 or TRBV12-4 and J usage is TRBJ2-2, with D perhaps matching TRBD2 (6 bases). V lost 1 base, J lost 2 bases, and 11 bases lay in between. The CDR3 has 16 amino acids.

This clonotype has a handful of counts. The rearrangement links TRBV20-1 to TRBJ2-7, with TRBD2 identical over 9 bases. The CDR3 has 16 residues. Germline lookup yields CDR1 DFQATT and CDR2 SNEGSKA (reference sequence). V shed 0 bases and J 2 bases; nucleotides not matched to a gene: 8. CDR3 sequence reads: CSAREVPSGATYEQYF. The CDR3 bases are TGCAGTGCTAGAGAGGTTCCTAGCGGGGCAACCTACGAGCAGTACTTC.

This clonotype occurred many times. Written as DNA, the CDR3 is TGTGCCAGCGGATCACTAGCGGGGGCCTACGAGCAGTACTTC. This codes for CASGSLAGAYEQYF. The gene calls are TRBV28 and TRBJ2-7, with 11 bases that match TRBD2. Per the germline V gene, CDR1 is MDHEN and CDR2 is SYDVKM. V trimming: 8 bases; J trimming: 2 bases; junction bases outside the gene matches: 5. The CDR3 covers 14 residues. The full variable domain, its missing parts supplied by reference TRBV28 and TRBJ2-7, is DVKVTQSSRYLVKRTGEKVFLECVQDMDHENMFWYRQDPGLGLRLIYFSYDVKMKEKGDIPEGYSVSREKKERFSLILESASTNQTSMYLCASGSLAGAYEQYFGPGTRLTVT.

The chain uses TRBV10-3 and TRBJ1-2; no definite D call. Germline V gene lookup returns CDR1 ENHRY and CDR2 SYGVKD. Trimming pared 4 bases from V and 3 bases from J, leaving 15 bases between. The CDR3 extends over 15 amino acids. The CDR3 spells CAISGWGGPDYGYTF. The CDR3 DNA is TGTGCCATCAGTGGCTGGGGAGGTCCCGACTATGGCTACACCTTC.

This clonotype was found a few times. V and J are TRBV27 and TRBJ2-1; D is possibly TRBD2 (6 bases). This CDR3 has 18 residues. CDR1 MNHEY and CDR2 SMNVEV come from the germline V gene (reference sequence). With 7 bases removed from V and 5 bases from J, the gap between germline ends came to 27 bases. The DNA of the CDR3 is TGTGCCAGCATCCTACTGGGTCGCCCACGCGGGATTAACAATGAGCAGTTCTTC. Its protein product is CASILLGRPRGINNEQFF.

This clonotype was seen many times. The V gene is TRBV2, the J gene TRBJ2-1; no firm D call. Trimming took 2 bases from V and 6 from J, leaving 11 bases between them. Germline lookup yields CDR1 SNHLY and CDR2 FYNNEI. The CDR3 consists of 14 residues. The CDR3 region has the DNA TGTGCCAGCAGTGAAAGGACGGGTGTCAATGAGCAGTTCTTC. Translating gives CASSERTGVNEQFF.

This clonotype was observed a handful of times. This chain joins TRBV6-6 and TRBJ1-5; D is unclear. CDR1 and CDR2 from the germline V gene are MNHNY and SVGAGI (reference sequence). Trimming took off 0 bases at V and 4 bases at J, with 7 bases between the two ends. CDR3 length: 14 residues. The CDR3 sequence is CASSYSTGNQPQHF. In DNA, the CDR3 is TGTGCCAGCAGTTACTCGACCGGGAATCAGCCCCAGCATTTT.

This clonotype was counted only a few times. The chain joins TRBV7-2 to TRBJ2-7; no reliable D call. V shed 5 bases and J shed 3 bases, with 8 bases lying between them. This CDR3 has 12 residues. Germline V gene lookup returns CDR1 SGHTA and CDR2 FQGNSA. The CDR3 DNA follows: TGTGCCAGCAGCCCAGCCGGCTACGAGCAGTACTTC. It codes for CASSPAGYEQYF. Drawing the rest from reference TRBV7-2 and TRBJ2-7, the complete variable domain is GAGVSQSPSNKVTEKGKDVELRCDPISGHTALYWYRQSLGQGLEFLIYFQGNSAPDKSGLPSDRFSAERTGGSVSTLTIQRTQQEDSAVYLCASSPAGYEQYFGPGTRLTVT.

The rearrangement uses TRBV7-7 and TRBJ2-5; 8 bases align to TRBD1. Germline CDR1 SSHAT, CDR2 FNYEAQ (reference sequence). The CDR3 totals 13 residues. V shed 4 bases, J shed 3 bases, and the junction held 1 base outside the gene matches. The CDR3 nucleotides read TGTGCCAGCAGCTCGACAGGGGAAGAGACCCAGTACTTC. Translating it yields CASSSTGEETQYF.

Ten or more counts support this clonotype. The rearrangement uses TRBV7-9 and TRBJ2-2; 8 bases match TRBD2. CDR3 length: 16 amino acids. V shed 8 bases, J shed 7 bases, and the junction held 15 bases outside the gene matches. Germline CDR1 and CDR2: SEHNR and FQNEAQ (reference sequence). CDR3 protein: CASGTPGLGGFGELFF. The CDR3 DNA reads TGTGCCAGCGGCACTCCGGGACTAGGAGGATTCGGGGAGCTGTTTTTT. Using reference TRBV7-9 and TRBJ2-2 for the parts outside the CDR3, the full variable domain is DTGVSQNPRHKITKRGQNVTFRCDPISEHNRLYWYRQTLGQGPEFLTYFQNEAQLEKSRLLSDRFSAERPKGSFSTLEIQRTEQGDSAMYLCASGTPGLGGFGELFFGEGSRLTVL.

The chain couples TRBV19 to TRBJ2-1, with 9 bases aligning to TRBD1. The V gene's germline CDR1 is LNHDA and CDR2 SQIVND (reference sequence). With V trimmed by 6 bases and J by 9 bases, 15 bases remained unmatched. The CDR3 runs to 16 residues. The CDR3: CASSLSGTGMMVEQFF. DNA of the CDR3: TGTGCCAGTAGCCTTTCCGGGACAGGGATGATGGTTGAGCAGTTCTTC.

The CDR3 here is CASSLAGGGGEQFF. The CDR3, as DNA: TGTGCCAGCAGCTTGGCAGGCGGAGGAGGTGAGCAGTTCTTC. V and J are TRBV7-3 and TRBJ2-1; D perhaps matches TRBD2 (5 bases). Germline assignment: CDR1 SGHTA and CDR2 FQGTGA. V dropped 3 bases and J dropped 9 bases, with 15 bases sitting between them. The CDR3 contains 14 residues.

This clonotype has at least ten counts. The chain couples TRBV28 to TRBJ2-3; a possible D gene is TRBD1 (5 bases). The germline CDR1 and CDR2 sequences are MDHEN and SYDVKM. V lost 6 bases and J 5 bases, leaving 15 bases between the germline ends. There are 14 residues in the CDR3. This CDR3 is CASRGPLVGDTQYF. For the CDR3, the DNA is TGTGCCAGCAGGGGGCCGCTCGTCGGAGATACGCAGTATTTT.

The V and J genes are TRBV12-3 or TRBV12-4 and TRBJ2-7; 10 bases fit TRBD1. CDR3 size: 14 residues. V dropped 4 bases and J dropped 3; count of bases not matched to a gene: 3. The CDR3 nucleotides read TGTGCCAGCAGTTGGGACAGGGGTAACTACGAGCAGTACTTC. Translated: CASSWDRGNYEQYF.

This clonotype came up a few times. The V and J genes are TRBV11-1 and TRBJ2-7; the D is unclear. This CDR3 contains 13 residues. In germline, CDR1 is SGHAT, CDR2 FQDESV (reference sequence). V dropped 3 bases and J dropped 1 base, with 7 bases sitting between them. The CDR3 DNA reads as TGTGCCAGCAGCTTCGTCACTTCCTACGAGCAGTACTTC. As protein: CASSFVTSYEQYF. Based on the CDR3 plus reference TRBV11-1 and TRBJ2-7, the full variable domain is EAEVAQSPRYKITEKSQAVAFWCDPISGHATLYWYRQILGQGPELLVQFQDESVVDDSQLPKDRFSAERLKGVDSTLKIQPAELGDSAMYLCASSFVTSYEQYFGPGTRLTVT.

This clonotype was seen at least ten times. The gene calls are TRBV28 and TRBJ2-1, with TRBD2 matching over 10 bases. Germline V gene sequence: CDR1 MDHEN, CDR2 SYDVKM. The CDR3 spans 15 residues. After removal of 3 bases from V and 3 bases from J, the junction contained 2 bases not matched to a gene. The CDR3 DNA reads TGTGCCAGCAGTTTCCCTAGCGGGAGCTACAATGAGCAGTTCTTC. Its protein is CASSFPSGSYNEQFF.

V gene TRBV27 combines with J gene TRBJ2-7, with 9 nucleotides matching TRBD2. The CDR3 runs to 15 residues. Germline V lookup: CDR1 MNHEY, CDR2 SMNVEV (reference sequence). Trimming cost V 6 bases and J 2 bases; bases outside gene matches: 8. CDR3 residues: CASRPIAGATYEQYF. CDR3 bases: TGTGCCAGCAGGCCTATAGCGGGGGCGACCTACGAGCAGTACTTC.